This T cell receptor beta chain is drawn from a study of blood T cells in healthy people across ages. This clonotype was observed a handful of times. Germline-derived CDR1 and CDR2 are SGHTA and FQGNSA. V shed 7 bases and J shed 4 bases, with 17 bases lying between them. This CDR3 has 15 amino acids. Then a second PCR, running roughly 6 to 11 cycles, was carried out with a sample-barcoded 5' primer and a J-beta primer mix. TCRdb reanalysed the 5' RACE reads using MiXCR and keeps one entry per CDR3 protein. The top ten hold 0.65% to 0.75% of the sample, which has more than 900,000 distinct CDR3 sequences, approximately 25% seen once. The same specimen was also included in a second study, on T cells of mothers and their children.

Sequencing used blood. The V call is TRBV7-2, the J call TRBJ2-1; maybe TRBD2 (5 bases). The clonotype comes from a girl aged 2 to 10 in good health. CDR3 amino acids: CASTEHSGLYNEQFF. The CDR3, as DNA: TGTGCCAGCACCGAACACTCGGGGTTGTACAATGAGCAGTTCTTC.